The present T cell receptor beta chain was sequenced within a study of T cells in localized non-small cell lung cancer. Concerning this clone: Its antigen is unidentified.

Study-wide results and caveats: Because only a single region of the tumor was sequenced, heterogeneity remains possible. Higher adjacent-lung clonality was associated with shorter survival. Appearances in adjacent lung were noted for a median 57 of the top 100 tumor clones. In uninvolved adjacent lung, T cell clonality reached its highest value, exceeding tumor.

Profiled with immunoSEQ multiplex PCR; TCRdb holds only in-frame clones, not every one. The sample records about 11,000 clones, 90% being singletons. This CDR3 is 16 amino acids long. V trimming: 4 bases; J trimming: 7 bases; junction bases outside the gene matches: 14. Looked up from germline, CDR1 is SGDLS and CDR2 is YYNGEE. This receptor was obtained from a male donor at least 60 years old with stage III lung adenocarcinoma. The rearrangement uses TRBV9 and TRBJ2-1; TRBD2 matches 7 bases. The sample consisted of peripheral blood, taken before any cancer treatment. CDR3 DNA: TGTGCCAGCAGCCCCGGGACTACCGGGATTTGGAATGAGCAGTTCTTC. Protein product: CASSPGTTGIWNEQFF.